Below are 21 T cell receptor beta chains sequenced from a single sample in a study of cytomegalovirus exposure and HLA in healthy donors. The PCR was carried out with 60 Vbeta primers and 13 Jbeta primers. The data were produced by immunoSEQ multiplex PCR, yet TCRdb's version contains in-frame clones alone and is incomplete. The sample records fewer than 200,000 clones, 81% being singletons. What was sequenced was PBMCs. These receptors were taken from a man aged 35 to 55 in good health and CMV-seropositive.

This chain joins TRBV7-9 and TRBJ2-3, with 7 bases lining up with TRBD2. The CDR3 consists of 16 residues. From germline, CDR1 is SEHNR and CDR2 FQNEAQ (reference sequence). The ends lost 5 bases at V and 6 bases at J; junction bases unmatched: 14. CDR3 sequence reads: CASSPRERGSSDTQYF. Written as DNA, the CDR3 is TGTGCCAGCAGCCCCCGGGAGCGCGGGAGCTCTGATACGCAGTATTTT.

V is TRBV27 and J is TRBJ1-6; weak D call: TRBD1 (6 bases). This CDR3 comprises 13 residues. V lost 8 bases to trimming and J lost 7 bases, with 12 bases between them. Germline V gene lookup returns CDR1 MNHEY and CDR2 SMNVEV (reference sequence). As DNA, the CDR3 is TGTGCCAGCTGCAGGGGCCAAAATTCACCCCTCCACTTT. Its protein is CASCRGQNSPLHF.

The chain joins TRBV7-2 to TRBJ2-1; TRBD2 matches at 12 bases. V shed 6 bases, J shed 6 bases, and the junction held 9 bases outside the gene matches. Per the germline V gene, CDR1 is SGHTA and CDR2 is FQGNSA. The CDR3 is 16 residues long. CDR3 region: CASRFAGLAGTNEQFF. The CDR3 DNA is TGTGCCAGCAGGTTCGCGGGACTAGCGGGTACCAATGAGCAGTTCTTC.

This clone has more than one count but fewer than ten. The chain has TRBV4-1 and TRBJ1-2; D is possibly TRBD1 (6 bases). Germline CDR1 is MGHRA and CDR2 is YSYEKL. This CDR3 comprises 16 residues. The V and J ends lost 1 base and 0 bases respectively, with 12 bases between them. CDR3 coding DNA: TGCGCCAGCAGCCAAGGGGACATTCGAGCTAACTATGGCTACACCTTC. Amino acids: CASSQGDIRANYGYTF.

The chain couples TRBV5-6 to TRBJ2-7; D remains unclear. V was clipped by 5 bases and J by 1 base, with 4 bases between them. Germline V lookup: CDR1 SGHDT, CDR2 YYEEEE. This CDR3 is 11 amino acids long. DNA for the CDR3: TGTGCCAGCAGTCCATCCTACGAGCAGTACTTC. Translation gives CASSPSYEQYF.

Notes on this clone: The sample contains more than one DNA sequence encoding this CDR3. The chain joins TRBV5-1 to TRBJ1-1; 9 positions match TRBD1. This CDR3 is built from 17 residues. The trim removed 1 base at V and 4 bases at J, leaving 11 bases unmatched. In germline, CDR1 is SGHRS, CDR2 YFSETQ. The CDR3: CASSLYGQGQAGTEAFF. CDR3 DNA sequence: TGCGCCAGCAGCTTGTATGGACAGGGGCAGGCAGGCACTGAAGCTTTCTTT.

The rearrangement links TRBV5-1 to TRBJ1-1; D not certain. V dropped 2 bases and J dropped 2 bases, with 7 bases sitting between them. The germline gives CDR1 SGHRS, CDR2 YFSETQ. The CDR3 has 13 residues. CDR3 residues: CASSLTRNTEAFF. The CDR3 DNA sequence: TGCGCCAGCAGCTTAACCAGAAACACTGAAGCTTTCTTT.

The chain recombines TRBV5-6 with TRBJ1-2, with D unresolved. The CDR3 has 15 residues. Trimming removed 2 bases at V and 0 bases at J, with 11 bases between. Germline V gene sequence: CDR1 SGHDT, CDR2 YYEEEE. The CDR3 DNA reads as TGTGCCAGCAGCTTACCGGGAGCCACTAACTATGGCTACACCTTC. It encodes CASSLPGATNYGYTF.

The chain employs TRBV6-1 and TRBJ2-1, with TRBD2 identical over 8 bases. Germline trimming cut 7 bases from V and 0 bases from J; bases unmatched to any gene: 5. This CDR3 is built from 15 residues. From germline, CDR1 is MNHNS and CDR2 SASEGT. The CDR3 bases are TGTGCCAGCACCCGGGGGGGGTTCTCCTACAATGAGCAGTTCTTC. Translating gives CASTRGGFSYNEQFF.

This clone was seen a handful of times. This chain uses TRBV7-9 with TRBJ2-7; no clear D. This CDR3 is built from 12 residues. Germline CDR1 is SEHNR and CDR2 is FQNEAQ (reference sequence). Trimming shortened V by 4 bases and J by 2 bases, and 6 bases separated the two germline ends. CDR3 sequence reads: CASSSRAYEQYF. CDR3 nucleotides: TGTGCCAGCAGCTCCCGCGCCTACGAGCAGTACTTC.

V is TRBV5-8 and J is TRBJ2-5; 10 bases line up with TRBD1. Germline CDR1 SGHTS, CDR2 YDEGEE. Trimming at V came to 3 bases and at J to 6 bases, leaving 8 bases not matched to a gene. This CDR3 has 15 amino acids. CDR3 DNA: TGTGCCAGCAGCTGGGGGGGGACAGGGGCCCAGACCCAGTACTTC. Translated, it gives CASSWGGTGAQTQYF.

This chain links TRBV4-1 with TRBJ1-5, with D possibly matching TRBD1 (6 bases). The CDR3 sequence is 15 residues long. V was clipped by 4 bases and J by 1 base, with 11 bases between them. From germline, CDR1 is MGHRA and CDR2 YSYEKL. CDR3 protein: CASSLYQGSNQPQHF. Here the CDR3 DNA reads TGCGCCAGCAGCCTTTACCAGGGGAGCAATCAGCCCCAGCATTTT.

CDR3 residues: CASSDTGRDTQYF. The DNA of the CDR3 is TGTGCCAGCAGTGACACCGGGAGGGATACGCAGTATTTT. The chain employs TRBV6-4 and TRBJ2-3; 7 bases are shared with TRBD2. V lost 2 bases and J lost 6; bases outside the gene matches: 2. Germline V gene sequence: CDR1 MRHNA, CDR2 SNTAGT. The CDR3 sequence is 13 residues long.

The rearrangement uses TRBV9 and TRBJ2-5; maybe TRBD2 (6 bases). The CDR3 consists of 15 residues. Trimming took off 0 bases at V and 4 bases at J, with 13 bases between the two ends. CDR1 is SGDLS and CDR2 is YYNGEE in the germline V gene. DNA of the CDR3: TGTGCCAGCAGCGTAGGACTAGATAGGGGAGAGACCCAGTACTTC. Translating gives CASSVGLDRGETQYF.

The chain joins TRBV6-1 to TRBJ2-2; possible D gene TRBD1, 5 bases. From germline, CDR1 is MNHNS and CDR2 SASEGT. The CDR3 consists of 14 residues. Trimming cost V 3 bases and J 6 bases, with 11 bases left between them. The CDR3 coding sequence is TGTGCCAGCAGTGACATGAGCAGGGCCGGGGAGCTGTTTTTT. Translated: CASSDMSRAGELFF.

The chain links TRBV27 to TRBJ2-7; 10 nucleotides agree with TRBD1. V shed 6 bases, J shed 3 bases, and the junction held 8 bases outside the gene matches. From germline, CDR1 is MNHEY and CDR2 SMNVEV (reference sequence). The CDR3 length is 15 residues. DNA for the CDR3: TGTGCCAGCAGCTCCGAGGGACAGGGGCTCTACGAGCAGTACTTC. Translating it yields CASSSEGQGLYEQYF.

The chain links TRBV7-3 to TRBJ2-7; TRBD1 matches 7 bases. Trimming removed 5 bases from V and 5 bases from J; junction bases left unmatched: 6. The CDR3 runs 13 residues. The germline CDR1 and CDR2 sequences are SGHTA and FQGTGA. DNA of the CDR3: TGTGCCAGCAGCCCTCAGGGGGTCAACGAGCAGTACTTC. This translates into CASSPQGVNEQYF.

The rearrangement joins TRBV28 to TRBJ2-7; D remains unclear. The CDR3 length is 12 residues. Germline V lookup: CDR1 MDHEN, CDR2 SYDVKM. The V gene lost 7 bases and the J gene lost 0 bases, with 7 bases spanning the gap. The chain's CDR3 is CASTPGSYEQYF. The CDR3 region has the DNA TGTGCCAGCACCCCGGGCTCCTACGAGCAGTACTTC.

The chain joins TRBV11-1 to TRBJ2-1; possible D gene TRBD1, 5 bases. CDR1 is SGHAT and CDR2 is FQDESV in the germline V gene (reference sequence). V dropped 3 bases and J dropped 9 bases, with 12 bases sitting between them. This CDR3 spans 13 amino acids. The DNA of the CDR3 is TGTGCCAGCAGCTTCGGACAATTAAGTGAGCAGTTCTTC. Its protein is CASSFGQLSEQFF.

The rearrangement links TRBV6-1 to TRBJ1-5; 10 bases agree with TRBD1. Unmatched junction bases numbered 9, after V lost 6 bases and J lost 7 bases. This CDR3 has 15 residues. Looked up from germline, CDR1 is MNHNS and CDR2 is SASEGT. DNA of the CDR3: TGTGCCAGCAGCGGGACAGGGGCGGGTTGGCAGCCCCAGCATTTT. Protein sequence: CASSGTGAGWQPQHF.

This clone was detected only once. The chain is built from TRBV5-6 and TRBJ2-7; weak D call: TRBD1 (6 bases). CDR1 is SGHDT and CDR2 is YYEEEE in the germline V gene. The CDR3 spans 14 residues. The V gene lost 3 bases and the J gene lost 9 bases, with 19 bases spanning the gap. This CDR3 is CASSSTGKPTTQYF. CDR3 coding DNA: TGTGCCAGCAGCTCAACAGGGAAACCTACGACGCAGTACTTC.